This T cell receptor (beta chain) was sequenced for a study of blood T cell repertoires in COVID-19. The CDR3 is made up of 16 amino acids. Between the trimmed V and J ends, which lost 2 bases and 9 bases, there was a span of 20 bases. Looked up from germline, CDR1 is KGHSH and CDR2 is LQKENI. Sequencing used immunoSEQ multiplex PCR; TCRdb keeps in-frame clones, though not all of them. The data show roughly 250,000 clones, around 82% seen once. This receptor was obtained from a woman in her 70s with acute or convalescent COVID-19. The rearrangement links TRBV18 to TRBJ1-5; D call uncertain. The sample consisted of peripheral blood. This chain's CDR3 is CASSPGGEPALGPQHF. The CDR3 DNA is TGTGCCAGCTCACCAGGTGGAGAGCCCGCCCTCGGGCCCCAGCATTTT.